Below, one T cell receptor (beta chain) is given with its context. Frequency shows this clonotype is medium-sized (0.01 to 0.1%); no count was noted. Its antigen specificity is not known. These data originate in a study of T cell clusters in autoimmune cytopenias (dated 2019 in TCRdb). Turning to the overall study: Healthy donor controls had a mean age of approximately 56 years and a median age of approximately 59 years, with about 55% of the 43 female. TRB sequencing reached a median depth of around 52,000 reads per sample and yielded a median of around 2,200 distinct TRB clonotypes per sample. Alongside healthy, CLL and autoimmune hepatitis controls, autoimmune cytopenia patients had their peripheral blood TRB and IGH repertoires sequenced at active disease and again during treatment follow-up. The study was designed to test whether a disease-specific immune repertoire signature usable as a blood-based biomarker is carried by autoimmune cytopenia patients. For primary cytopenia, 25 age-matched healthy donors were used as controls, and for secondary cytopenia, over 11 age-matched CLL patients were used as controls. The comparison group for autoimmune hepatitis repertoires was about two dozen healthy donors matched for age and sex. What the study reported, not specific to this receptor: A lack of physiological T cell clusters in primary autoimmune cytopenia patients was suggested by GLIPH, as 51 clusters were found to be exclusive to healthy donors versus under 20 exclusive to patients. Approximately 3-fold more exclusive TRB clusters were observed in healthy donors than in active autoimmune hepatitis patients, consistent with an autoimmunity-wide signature. In the comparison of secondary cytopenia with CLL, the cluster-lack signature was not observed, apparently because the dominant lymphoma-associated repertoire masked the signature. TRB repertoire shifts, with less even repertoires observed in secondary cytopenia and CLL, were mostly attributed to lymphoma bias rather than autoimmunity. The T cell clusters were only ever defined in silico, so experimental validation of their functional role was still needed.

Per sample, roughly 250 ng of peripheral blood genomic DNA, tens of thousands of genome equivalents, was used for TRB amplification. Its CDR3 holds 12 amino acids, cysteine through phenylalanine. The entry carries no DNA sequence. CDR1 is given as SQVTM and CDR2 as ANQGSEA, both from the germline V gene. TRB rearrangements were amplified by multiplex PCR following a touch-down protocol, with the TRB-A and TRB-B primer pools mixed in one tube. Illumina adapters and sample indices were added to the amplicons through two consecutive PCR reactions performed with Phusion HS II polymerase. The amplicons were gel-purified using the NucleoSpin Gel and PCR Clean-up kit, after which quantification was performed by Qubit and quality was checked on an Agilent 2100 Bioanalyzer. Sequencing of the libraries was done on an Illumina MiSeq with 600-cycle, single-indexed, paired-end runs. Under the source paper's analysis protocol: Alignment and assembly of TRB reads were performed with MiXCR version 2.1.12 and the default MiXCR reference library. A clone was defined by each unique CDR3 nucleotide sequence, and the analysis included only productive sequences supported by at least two reads. Repertoire diversity was assessed with alpha-parameterized diversity profiles (alpha 0 to 5), including the Shannon (alpha 1) and Simpson (alpha 2) indices, which were computed with an R script. The tcR package was used to compute combinatorial TRB VJ usage, and cohorts were compared on this usage by principal component analysis with ade4. TCRbeta CDR3s were clustered with GLIPH on cohort pairs matched by age and read depth, and cluster frequencies were compared by Wilcoxon test. The reads underwent TCRdb reprocessing, giving one record for each CDR3 protein sequence and no DNA. The V and J calls were not made by the authors but by TCRdb's processing. Per the sample table, the count is roughly 10,000 distinct CDR3 sequences. Around 33% of the sample comes from the top ten.

These same records also appear under a second study, on T cell repertoires in aging, cancer and after chemotherapy. Per that second paper: Six donor age groups were covered, ranging from 30 or younger up to 70 or older, and each group contained at least three individuals. TCR repertoires from healthy donor controls were recorded over periods of several months to years and showed clear clonal overlap between repeated samplings. Around 10 million TCR reads were contained in the full dataset. Untreated patients with hematological or solid cancers showed significantly lower blood TCR diversity and higher clonality than age-matched healthy donors. In healthy donors, the decline in TCR diversity with age was mainly due to loss of richness, whereas in cancer patients loss of evenness also played a role. An increase in median generation probability over the chemotherapy interval was observed in both cancer cohorts, suggesting that the repertoire was reconstituted through rebound thymic output. According to the authors, the repertoire data do not permit conclusions about immunological memory after chemotherapy. Peripheral blood TCR beta repertoires from healthy donors and cancer patients were profiled to examine immunoaging and T cell reconstitution after chemotherapy. Alongside fewer than 100 healthy donors serving as a reference group, the cohort included some 220 cancer patients, of whom 90 to 94 had hematological cancers and more than 120 had solid cancers. MiXCR versions 2.12 and 3.0.5 were used to process the TRB sequences. Repertoire metrics included Shannon diversity, evenness, clonality (one minus evenness), and alpha-parameterized diversity profiles from alpha 0 to 5. The IGoR algorithm was used to compute generation probabilities of clones in paired pre- and post-chemotherapy samples.

The sequence was obtained from a human donor in good health. Sequencing was performed on peripheral blood. The rearranged segments are TRBV29-1 and TRBJ2-3; TCRdb's D call of TRBD2 is untestable without DNA. The CDR3 reads as follows: CSHGLAGAPQYF.